The 2 T cell receptor beta chains given below trace back to one sample, sequenced in a study of blood T cell repertoires in COVID-19. TCRdb's table, derived via immunoSEQ multiplex PCR, lists solely in-frame clones and lacks some. Here the sample spans fewer than 250,000 clones, about 90% being singletons. Sequenced: PBMCs or T cells enriched from blood (not recorded which). Source of these receptors: a man aged 45-60 years who had been exposed to COVID-19.

The chain recombines TRBV2 with TRBJ2-3; 10 bases are shared with TRBD1. V shed 7 bases, J shed 3 bases, and the junction held 7 bases outside the gene matches. CDR1 is SNHLY and CDR2 is FYNNEI in the germline V gene. The CDR3 length is 15 residues. CDR3: CASNRDRGWTDTQYF. The CDR3, as DNA: TGTGCCAGCAATAGGGACAGGGGTTGGACAGATACGCAGTATTTT.

This chain uses TRBV5-1 with TRBJ2-5; D perhaps matches TRBD1 (6 bases). The CDR3 covers 14 residues. The germline V gene encodes CDR1 SGHRS and CDR2 YFSETQ. V was cut by 2 bases and J by 1 base, with 9 bases left in between. CDR3 in amino acids: CASSLGQPQETQYF. The CDR3 bases are TGCGCCAGCAGCTTAGGACAGCCCCAAGAGACCCAGTACTTC. The full variable domain, its missing parts supplied by reference TRBV5-1 and TRBJ2-5, is KAGVTQTPRYLIKTRGQQVTLSCSPISGHRSVSWYQQTPGQGLQFLFEYFSETQRNKGNFPGRFSGRQFSNSRSEMNVSTLELGDSALYLCASSLGQPQETQYFGPGTRLLVL.